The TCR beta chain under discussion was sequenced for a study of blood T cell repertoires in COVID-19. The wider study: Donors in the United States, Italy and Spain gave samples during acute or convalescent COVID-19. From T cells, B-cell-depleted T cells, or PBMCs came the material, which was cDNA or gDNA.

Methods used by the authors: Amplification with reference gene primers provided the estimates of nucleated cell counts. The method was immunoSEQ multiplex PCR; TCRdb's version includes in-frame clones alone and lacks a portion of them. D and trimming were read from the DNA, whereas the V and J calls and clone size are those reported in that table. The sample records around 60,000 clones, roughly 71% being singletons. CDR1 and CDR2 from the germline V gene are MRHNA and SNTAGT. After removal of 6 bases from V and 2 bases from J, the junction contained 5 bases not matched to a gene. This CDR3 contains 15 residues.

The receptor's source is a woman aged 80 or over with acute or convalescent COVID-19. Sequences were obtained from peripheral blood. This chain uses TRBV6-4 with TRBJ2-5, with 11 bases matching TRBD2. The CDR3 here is CASSRGTSGQETQYF. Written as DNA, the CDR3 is TGTGCCAGCAGCCGAGGGACTAGCGGTCAAGAGACCCAGTACTTC.